These T cell receptor beta chains were read from a single sample in a study of T cell changes during pregnancy in multiple sclerosis. The assay was immunoSEQ multiplex PCR, and TCRdb's table has in-frame clones only and misses some. The data show over 60,000 clones, about nine tenths seen once. The material sequenced was peripheral blood, taken in the third trimester of pregnancy. The receptors stem from a female donor in good health, enrolled as a control in a pregnancy study. Each CDR3 is given with its conserved first and last residue. Each record gives: CDR3 DNA, CDR3 protein, J gene, clone size, V gene, D gene. D genes are given only for firm matches. Rows may omit the clone size; those that give it use once, few, many or a size class.

DNA: TGTGCCAGCAGCCCACAGGGAGGGAAATATGGCTACACCTTC
CDR3: CASSPQGGKYGYTF
J: TRBJ1-2
size: -
V: TRBV6-5
D: -

DNA: TGTGCCAGCAGCTTAGAACAGGGGGGTTCCTACGAGCAGTACTTC
CDR3: CASSLEQGGSYEQYF
J: TRBJ2-7
size: -
V: TRBV7-2
D: TRBD1

DNA: TGTGCCAGCAGTCAGGGACTAGCGGGAAGCGAGCAGTACTTC
CDR3: CASSQGLAGSEQYF
J: TRBJ2-7
size: once
V: TRBV27
D: TRBD2

DNA: TGTGCCAGCAGCGTAGGTAGCGGGGGGGAGGAGACCCAGTACTTC
CDR3: CASSVGSGGEETQYF
J: TRBJ2-5
size: once
V: TRBV9
D: TRBD2

DNA: TGTGCCAGCAGCTTATTAGACTATGGCTACACCTTC
CDR3: CASSLLDYGYTF
J: TRBJ1-2
size: -
V: TRBV7-2
D: -

DNA: TGTGCCAGCAGCTTGGAACATAATGAAAAACTGTTTTTT
CDR3: CASSLEHNEKLFF
J: TRBJ1-4
size: -
V: TRBV5-6
D: -

DNA: TGTGCCAGCCAAACAGGGACCTACAATGAGCAGTTCTTC
CDR3: CASQTGTYNEQFF
J: TRBJ2-1
size: -
V: TRBV2
D: -

DNA: TGTGCCAGCAGTGACGGACAGGGCCGGGGCACTGAAGCTTTCTTT
CDR3: CASSDGQGRGTEAFF
J: TRBJ1-1
size: -
V: TRBV27
D: TRBD1

DNA: TGTGCCAGCAGTGAAGCCAGGGATACTGGAAACACCATATATTTT
CDR3: CASSEARDTGNTIYF
J: TRBJ1-3
size: -
V: TRBV25-1
D: -

DNA: TGTGCCAGCAGTCCTAGGGGGCGCGTAACTGAAGCTTTCTTT
CDR3: CASSPRGRVTEAFF
J: TRBJ1-1
size: -
V: TRBV6-4
D: TRBD1

DNA: TGTGCCAGCCCCCCCAGCGGGCAGTACAATGAGCAGTTCTTC
CDR3: CASPPSGQYNEQFF
J: TRBJ2-1
size: -
V: TRBV28
D: -

DNA: TGCACCAGCAGCCCTAGCGGGGGGGCCACCGGGGAGCTGTTTTTT
CDR3: CTSSPSGGATGELFF
J: TRBJ2-2
size: many
V: TRBV1
D: -

DNA: TGCGCCAGCAACATAAATTGGGGGAGGGCCTCCTACGAGCAGTACTTC
CDR3: CASNINWGRASYEQYF
J: TRBJ2-7
size: -
V: TRBV5-1
D: TRBD2

DNA: TGTGCCAGCAGCTTAGCTGACAGGGGTCAGCCCCAGCATTTT
CDR3: CASSLADRGQPQHF
J: TRBJ1-5
size: once
V: TRBV11-2
D: TRBD1

DNA: TGTGCCAGCAGCTTGTACGGCGGGGCCACAGATACGCAGTATTTT
CDR3: CASSLYGGATDTQYF
J: TRBJ2-3
size: -
V: TRBV5-6
D: -

DNA: TGTGCCATCAGTTCCCGACGACTAGCGGGCGACCGGACGGGGAACGAGCAGTACTTC
CDR3: CAISSRRLAGDRTGNEQYF
J: TRBJ2-7
size: -
V: TRBV10-3
D: TRBD2

DNA: TGTGCCAGCAGCCCGGGGGGGGGATCAGGGTACACCATATATTTT
CDR3: CASSPGGGSGYTIYF
J: TRBJ1-3
size: -
V: TRBV6-5
D: -